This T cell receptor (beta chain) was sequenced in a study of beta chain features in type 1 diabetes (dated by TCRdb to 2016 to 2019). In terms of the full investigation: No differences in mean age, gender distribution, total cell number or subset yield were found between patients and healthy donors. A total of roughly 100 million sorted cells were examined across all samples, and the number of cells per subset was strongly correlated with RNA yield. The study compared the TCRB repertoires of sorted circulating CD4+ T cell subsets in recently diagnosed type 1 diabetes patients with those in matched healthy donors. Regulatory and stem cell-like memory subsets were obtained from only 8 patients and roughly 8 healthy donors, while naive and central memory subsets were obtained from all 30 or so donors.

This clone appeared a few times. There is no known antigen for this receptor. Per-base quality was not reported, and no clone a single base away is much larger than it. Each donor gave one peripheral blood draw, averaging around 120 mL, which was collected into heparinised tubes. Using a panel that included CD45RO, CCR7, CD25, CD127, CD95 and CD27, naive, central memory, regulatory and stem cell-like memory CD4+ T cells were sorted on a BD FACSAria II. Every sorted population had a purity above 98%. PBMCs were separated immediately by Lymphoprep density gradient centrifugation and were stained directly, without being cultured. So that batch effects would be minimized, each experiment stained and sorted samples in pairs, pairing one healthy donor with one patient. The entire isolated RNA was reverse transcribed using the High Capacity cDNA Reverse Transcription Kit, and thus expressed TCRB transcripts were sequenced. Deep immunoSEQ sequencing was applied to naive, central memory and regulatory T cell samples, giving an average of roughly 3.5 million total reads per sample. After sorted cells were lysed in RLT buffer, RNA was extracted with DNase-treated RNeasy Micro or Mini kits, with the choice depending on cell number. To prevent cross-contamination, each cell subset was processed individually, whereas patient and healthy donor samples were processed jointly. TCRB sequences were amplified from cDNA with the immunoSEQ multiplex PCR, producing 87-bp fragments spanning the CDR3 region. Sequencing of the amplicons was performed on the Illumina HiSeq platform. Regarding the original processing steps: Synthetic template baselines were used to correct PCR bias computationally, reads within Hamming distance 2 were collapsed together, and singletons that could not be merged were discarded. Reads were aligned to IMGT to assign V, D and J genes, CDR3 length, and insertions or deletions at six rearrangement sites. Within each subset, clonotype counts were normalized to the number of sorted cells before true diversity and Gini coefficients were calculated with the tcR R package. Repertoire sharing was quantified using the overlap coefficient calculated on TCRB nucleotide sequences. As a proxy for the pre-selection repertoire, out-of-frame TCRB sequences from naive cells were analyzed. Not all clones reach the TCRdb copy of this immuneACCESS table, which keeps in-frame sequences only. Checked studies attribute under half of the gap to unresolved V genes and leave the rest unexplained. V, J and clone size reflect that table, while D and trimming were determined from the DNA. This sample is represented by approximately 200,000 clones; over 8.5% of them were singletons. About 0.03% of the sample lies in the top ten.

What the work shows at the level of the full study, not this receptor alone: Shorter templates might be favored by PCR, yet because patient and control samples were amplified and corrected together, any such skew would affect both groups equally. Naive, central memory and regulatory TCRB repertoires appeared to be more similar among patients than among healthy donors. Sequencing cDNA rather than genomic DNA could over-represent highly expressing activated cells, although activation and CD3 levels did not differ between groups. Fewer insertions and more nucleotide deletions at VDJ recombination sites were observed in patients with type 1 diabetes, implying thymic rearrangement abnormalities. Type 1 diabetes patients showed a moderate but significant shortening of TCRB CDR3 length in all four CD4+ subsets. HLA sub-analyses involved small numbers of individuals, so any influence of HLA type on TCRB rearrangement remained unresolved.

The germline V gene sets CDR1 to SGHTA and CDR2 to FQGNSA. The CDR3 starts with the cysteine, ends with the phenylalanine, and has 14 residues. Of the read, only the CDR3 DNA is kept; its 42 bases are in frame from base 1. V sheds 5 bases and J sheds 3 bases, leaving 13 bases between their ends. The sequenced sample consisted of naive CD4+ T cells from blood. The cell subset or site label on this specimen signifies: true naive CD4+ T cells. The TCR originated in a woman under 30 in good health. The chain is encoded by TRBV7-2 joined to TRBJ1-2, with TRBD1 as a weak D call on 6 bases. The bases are TGTGCCAGCAGCCCTGCAGGGGTAGACTATGGCTACACCTTC. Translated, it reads CASSPAGVDYGYTF. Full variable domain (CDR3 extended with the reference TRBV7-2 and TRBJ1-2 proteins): GAGVSQSPSNKVTEKGKDVELRCDPISGHTALYWYRQSLGQGLEFLIYFQGNSAPDKSGLPSDRFSAERTGGSVSTLTIQRTQQEDSAVYLCASSPAGVDYGYTFGSGTRLTVV.